These 21 T cell receptor beta chains came from one sample sequenced in a study of cytomegalovirus exposure and HLA in healthy donors. PCR was performed using 60 Vbeta and 13 Jbeta primers. TCRdb's copy holds only in-frame clones and misses some; the assay was immunoSEQ multiplex PCR. The sample shows some 180,000 clones, around three quarters of them seen only once. The sequenced sample was PBMCs. All receptors derive from a woman younger than 45 in good health and CMV-seronegative.

V is TRBV4-1 and J is TRBJ1-2; D not resolved. Germline V CDR1 and CDR2: MGHRA, YSYEKL. The CDR3 has 17 amino acids. V was cut by 4 bases and J by 2 bases, with 20 bases left in between. The CDR3: CASSPKIPSSLNYGYTF. Written as DNA, the CDR3 is TGCGCCAGCAGCCCCAAGATTCCGTCTAGTCTCAACTATGGCTACACCTTC.

The rearrangement links TRBV5-1 to TRBJ1-3, with D unresolved. Trimming took off 0 bases at V and 0 bases at J, with 7 bases between the two ends. The CDR3 is made up of 15 amino acids. The germline CDR1 and CDR2 sequences are SGHRS and YFSETQ. The CDR3 DNA sequence: TGCGCCAGCAGCTTGGTTACTGGCTCTGGAAACACCATATATTTT. This codes for CASSLVTGSGNTIYF.

This clone was counted only a few times. CDR3 residues: CASSTRLAGRDEQYF. The CDR3 nucleotides are TGCGCCAGCAGCACCCGACTAGCGGGCAGGGACGAGCAGTACTTC. The J gene is TRBJ2-7, the V gene TRBV5-1; 10 bases fit TRBD2. This CDR3 has 15 residues. Per germline, CDR1 SGHRS and CDR2 YFSETQ. J gave up 5 bases and V 4 bases, and 9 bases lay outside the gene matches.

The gene calls are TRBV19 and TRBJ1-5; TRBD1 might be the D (6 bases). The CDR3 sequence is 13 residues long. The V gene's germline CDR1 is LNHDA and CDR2 SQIVND (reference sequence). Trimming left V 7 bases short and J 3 bases short, with 10 bases between. The CDR3 loop reads CASTYRDNQPQHF. The CDR3 nucleotides are TGTGCCAGTACATACAGGGACAATCAGCCCCAGCATTTT.

The rearrangement joins TRBV2 to TRBJ1-1, with D tentatively TRBD1 (6 bases). This CDR3 is 13 amino acids long. In germline, CDR1 is SNHLY, CDR2 FYNNEI. V shed 5 bases and J shed 11 bases, with 18 bases lying between them. The CDR3, as DNA: TGTGCCAGCAGTCGCCATGGGGGCAGAGGGGCTTTCTTT. Its translation: CASSRHGGRGAFF.

This chain connects TRBV5-1 to TRBJ2-5; the match to TRBD1 covers 8 bases. Germline V CDR1 and CDR2: SGHRS, YFSETQ. The CDR3 consists of 14 residues. V was pared by 4 bases and J by 1 base, with 3 bases of the junction left unmatched. The CDR3 DNA is TGCGCCAGCAGCCCGGGGACAGGCCAAGAGACCCAGTACTTC. Translation: CASSPGTGQETQYF.

This clone has just a few counts. The chain carries TRBV4-3 and TRBJ2-1; no firm D call. Germline CDR1 is LGHNA and CDR2 is YSLEER. The V end lost 0 bases, the J end lost 0 bases, and 6 bases lay between the germline ends. This CDR3 region has 15 residues. CDR3: CASSQEPGSYNEQFF. The CDR3 DNA sequence: TGCGCCAGCAGCCAAGAACCGGGCTCCTACAATGAGCAGTTCTTC.

V and J are TRBV7-9 and TRBJ1-1; D might be TRBD1 (5 bases). This CDR3 region has 14 residues. Between the trimmed V and J ends, which lost 5 bases and 7 bases, there was a span of 17 bases. Per germline, CDR1 SEHNR and CDR2 FQNEAQ (reference sequence). The CDR3 coding sequence is TGTGCCAGCAGCCCGATGACAGTAGTGAGTGAAGCTTTCTTT. Encoded protein: CASSPMTVVSEAFF.

In the case of this clone: The conserved phenylalanine or tryptophan is not found at the CDR3 terminus, so this likely reflects a read error. The J gene is TRBJ1-1, the V gene TRBV13, with D perhaps TRBD1 (6 bases). Germline CDR1 reads PRHDT; CDR2 reads FYEKMQ (reference sequence). V lost 5 bases to trimming and J lost 5 bases, with 15 bases between them. This CDR3 is built from 14 residues. CDR3 nucleotide sequence: TGTGCCAGCAGCCAGGGGCCCGGGGGGACTGAAGCTTTCGTT. Its translation: CASSQGPGGTEAFV.

The chain has TRBV6-1 and TRBJ2-7; the D gene is possibly TRBD1 (5 bases). Trimming removed 2 bases at V and 7 bases at J, with 12 bases between. This CDR3 is 13 amino acids long. From germline, CDR1 is MNHNS and CDR2 SASEGT. CDR3 residues: CASSEQGVREQYF. The CDR3 DNA sequence: TGTGCCAGCAGTGAACAGGGTGTGAGGGAGCAGTACTTC.

V and J are TRBV13 and TRBJ1-1, with D possibly matching TRBD1 (5 bases). CDR1 PRHDT and CDR2 FYEKMQ come from the germline V gene (reference sequence). The V gene lost 1 base and the J gene lost 4 bases, with 13 bases spanning the gap. This CDR3 has 15 amino acids. DNA for the CDR3: TGTGCCAGCAGCTTAGAGGGGATAGCTACCACTGAAGCTTTCTTT. It translates to CASSLEGIATTEAFF.

V gene TRBV5-8 combines with J gene TRBJ2-5; no clear D. The V end was cut by 4 bases, the J end by 7 bases, with 17 bases between. Per germline, CDR1 SGHTS and CDR2 YDEGEE. This CDR3 is 14 amino acids long. Here the CDR3 reads CASSPSRRSGTQYF. The CDR3 region has the DNA TGTGCCAGCAGCCCCTCCCGGCGATCGGGGACCCAGTACTTC.

This chain uses TRBV27 with TRBJ1-2; 7 nucleotides align to TRBD1. Germline CDR1 MNHEY, CDR2 SMNVEV (reference sequence). The trim removed 6 bases at V and 4 bases at J, leaving 5 bases unmatched. The CDR3 length is 13 residues. The CDR3 loop is CASSETGPYGYTF. CDR3 bases: TGTGCCAGCAGCGAGACAGGGCCCTATGGCTACACCTTC.

The chain has TRBV6-1 and TRBJ2-3; TRBD2 matches 11 bases. With 5 bases clipped from V and 4 bases from J, the junction kept 2 bases outside the gene matches. Germline-derived CDR1 and CDR2 are MNHNS and SASEGT. The length of the CDR3 is 14 residues. CDR3 residues: CASSLAGGSDTQYF. For the CDR3, the DNA is TGTGCCAGCAGTCTAGCGGGGGGTTCAGATACGCAGTATTTT.

CDR3 region: CAWSADTYEQYF. CDR3 bases: TGTGCCTGGAGCGCGGACACCTACGAGCAGTACTTC. V and J are TRBV30 and TRBJ2-5; D possibly corresponds to TRBD1 (5 bases). The J call may be in error: the DNA end matches TRBJ2-7 better. The CDR3 length is 12 residues. Per the germline V gene, CDR1 is GTSNPN and CDR2 is SVGIG (reference sequence).

This clone was counted only a few times. The rearrangement joins TRBV5-1 to TRBJ2-6; 8 nucleotides line up with TRBD2. The CDR3 sequence is 17 residues long. The germline gives CDR1 SGHRS, CDR2 YFSETQ. Unmatched junction bases numbered 7, after V lost 1 base and J lost 4 bases. CDR3 residues: CASSLLQGLGGANVLTF. For the CDR3, the DNA is TGCGCCAGCAGCTTGCTACAGGGACTAGGAGGGGCCAACGTCCTGACTTTC.

The V and J genes are TRBV6-5 and TRBJ1-2; 8 nucleotides agree with TRBD1. V shed 5 bases and J 3 bases; nucleotides not matched to a gene: 2. Germline-derived CDR1 and CDR2 are MNHEY and SVGAGI. This CDR3 comprises 13 residues. The CDR3 region is CASSTGGDYGYTF. CDR3 DNA: TGTGCCAGCAGTACAGGGGGGGACTATGGCTACACCTTC.

The rearrangement joins TRBV18 to TRBJ1-4; 7 bases are shared with TRBD1. The V and J ends lost 2 bases and 8 bases, in that order; junction bases with no gene match: 2. Germline CDR1 reads KGHSH; CDR2 reads LQKENI. The CDR3 length is 13 residues. The CDR3 nucleotides are TGTGCCAGCTCACCAGGGACAGAAGAAAAACTGTTTTTT. Protein sequence: CASSPGTEEKLFF.

The chain recombines TRBV29-1 with TRBJ1-2; the D gene is possibly TRBD1 (6 bases). Germline-derived CDR1 and CDR2 are SQVTM and ANQGSEA. V shed 7 bases and J shed 6 bases, with 12 bases lying between them. This CDR3 region has 11 residues. CDR3 sequence: CSGVQGDGYTF. The CDR3, as DNA: TGCAGCGGTGTACAGGGCGATGGCTACACCTTC.

The chain uses TRBV9 and TRBJ2-1, with D hard to call. The germline V gene has CDR1 SGDLS and CDR2 YYNGEE. Trimming shortened V by 0 bases and J by 10 bases, and 14 bases separated the two germline ends. The CDR3 length is 14 residues. The CDR3 nucleotides are TGTGCCAGCAGCGTAGGAAAGATACCCAGGGAGCAGTTCTTC. Encoded protein: CASSVGKIPREQFF. The whole variable domain, remainder taken from reference TRBV9 and TRBJ2-1, is DSGVTQTPKHLITATGQRVTLRCSPRSGDLSVYWYQQSLDQGLQFLIQYYNGEERAKGNILERFSAQQFPDLHSELNLSSLELGDSALYFCASSVGKIPREQFFGPGTRLTVL.

V usage is TRBV4-1 and J usage is TRBJ2-3; D gene uncertain. In germline, CDR1 is MGHRA, CDR2 YSYEKL. V was shortened by 5 bases and J by 5 bases, with 8 bases between the two germline ends. The CDR3 is 12 residues long. CDR3 residues: CASSVRGDTQYF. For the CDR3, the DNA is TGCGCCAGCAGCGTTCGAGGAGATACGCAGTATTTT.